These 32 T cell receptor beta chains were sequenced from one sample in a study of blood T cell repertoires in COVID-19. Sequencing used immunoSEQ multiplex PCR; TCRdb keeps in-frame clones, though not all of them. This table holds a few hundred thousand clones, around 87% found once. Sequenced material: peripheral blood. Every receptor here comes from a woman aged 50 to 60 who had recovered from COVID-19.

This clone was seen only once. In nucleotides, the CDR3 is TGTGCCAGCAGCTTAGTCGGGGGGGCCGCAGGGACCCAGTACTTC. Translated: CASSLVGGAAGTQYF. This chain links TRBV7-2 with TRBJ2-5; TRBD2 matches at 8 bases. The germline V gene has CDR1 SGHTA and CDR2 FQGNSA. The CDR3 has 15 amino acids. V lost 1 base and J lost 7; bases outside the gene matches: 8.

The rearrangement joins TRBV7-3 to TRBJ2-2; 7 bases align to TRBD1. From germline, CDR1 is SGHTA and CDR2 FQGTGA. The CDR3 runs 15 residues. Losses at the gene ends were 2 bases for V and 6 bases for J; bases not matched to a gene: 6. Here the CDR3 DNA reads TGTGCCAGCAGCTTAGAGTCAGGGGGAGCCGGGGAGCTGTTTTTT. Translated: CASSLESGGAGELFF.

The DNA for the CDR3 is TGTGCCAGCAGTTACTCGCGGTTCCCCTCCTACGAGCAGTACTTC. Translating it yields CASSYSRFPSYEQYF. The chain links TRBV6-2 or TRBV6-3 to TRBJ2-7; D not resolved. V was cut by 0 bases and J by 0 bases, with 9 bases left in between. This CDR3 is built from 15 residues. CDR1 is MNHEY and CDR2 is SVGEGT in the germline V gene.

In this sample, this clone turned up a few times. The CDR3 region is CASSMGRVEGQPQHF. The CDR3, as DNA: TGTGCCAGTAGTATGGGCAGGGTTGAAGGTCAGCCCCAGCATTTT. V and J are TRBV19 and TRBJ1-5, with D possibly matching TRBD1 (5 bases). The CDR3 extends over 15 amino acids. The germline V and J ends were trimmed by 3 bases and 6 bases, with 15 bases remaining between them. Looked up from germline, CDR1 is LNHDA and CDR2 is SQIVND (reference sequence).

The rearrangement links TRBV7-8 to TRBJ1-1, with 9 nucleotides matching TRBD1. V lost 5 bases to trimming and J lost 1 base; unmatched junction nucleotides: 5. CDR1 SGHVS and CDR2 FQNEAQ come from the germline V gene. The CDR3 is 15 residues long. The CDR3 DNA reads TGTGCCAGCAGCCCGTTACAGGGGGCGAACACTGAAGCTTTCTTT. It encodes CASSPLQGANTEAFF.

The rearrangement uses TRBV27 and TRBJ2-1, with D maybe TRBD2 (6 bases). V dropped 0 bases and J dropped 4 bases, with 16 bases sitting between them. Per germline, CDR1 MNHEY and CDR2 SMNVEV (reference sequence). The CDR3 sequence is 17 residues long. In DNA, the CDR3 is TGTGCCAGCAGTTTATCCCCTTTTAGCGGAGCATACAATGAGCAGTTCTTC. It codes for CASSLSPFSGAYNEQFF.

CDR3: CASSFSWREDTDTQYF. CDR3 DNA: TGTGCCAGCAGCTTTAGTTGGCGGGAGGACACAGATACGCAGTATTTT. V usage is TRBV7-9 and J usage is TRBJ2-3; TRBD2 matches at 8 bases. Trimming cost V 3 bases and J 2 bases; bases outside gene matches: 7. Germline-derived CDR1 and CDR2 are SEHNR and FQNEAQ (reference sequence). The CDR3 sequence is 16 residues long.

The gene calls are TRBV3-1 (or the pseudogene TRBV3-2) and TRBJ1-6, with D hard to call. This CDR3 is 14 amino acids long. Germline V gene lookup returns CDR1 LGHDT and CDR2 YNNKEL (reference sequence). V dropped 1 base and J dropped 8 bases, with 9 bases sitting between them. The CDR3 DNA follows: TGTGCCAGCAGCCAAGTTGGCGGTGATTCACCCCTCCACTTT. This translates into CASSQVGGDSPLHF.

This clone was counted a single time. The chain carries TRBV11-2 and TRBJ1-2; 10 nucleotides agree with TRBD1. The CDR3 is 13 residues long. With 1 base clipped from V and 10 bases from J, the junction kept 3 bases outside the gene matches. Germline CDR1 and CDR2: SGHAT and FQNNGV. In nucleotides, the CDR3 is TGTGCCAGCAGCTTAGGGACAGGGGGACACTACACCTTC. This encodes CASSLGTGGHYTF.

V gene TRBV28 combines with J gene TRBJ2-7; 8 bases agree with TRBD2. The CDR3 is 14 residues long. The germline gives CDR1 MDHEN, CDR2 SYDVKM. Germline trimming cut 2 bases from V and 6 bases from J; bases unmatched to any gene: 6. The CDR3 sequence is CASSLPGLVSEQYF. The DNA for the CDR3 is TGTGCCAGCAGTTTACCGGGACTAGTTTCCGAGCAGTACTTC.

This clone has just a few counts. CDR3 in amino acids: CAWSSLISPFSYEQYF. CDR3 DNA sequence: TGTGCCTGGAGCTCCCTAATATCGCCCTTCTCCTACGAGCAGTACTTC. V gene TRBV30 combines with J gene TRBJ2-7; D not certain. CDR1 is GTSNPN and CDR2 is SVGIG in the germline V gene (reference sequence). The germline V and J ends were trimmed by 3 bases and 0 bases, with 18 bases remaining between them. The CDR3 extends over 16 amino acids.

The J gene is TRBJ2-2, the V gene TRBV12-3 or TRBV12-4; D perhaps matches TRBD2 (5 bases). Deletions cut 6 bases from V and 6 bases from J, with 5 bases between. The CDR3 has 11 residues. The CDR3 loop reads CASRLAGELFF. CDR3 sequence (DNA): TGTGCCAGCAGACTAGCCGGGGAGCTGTTTTTT.

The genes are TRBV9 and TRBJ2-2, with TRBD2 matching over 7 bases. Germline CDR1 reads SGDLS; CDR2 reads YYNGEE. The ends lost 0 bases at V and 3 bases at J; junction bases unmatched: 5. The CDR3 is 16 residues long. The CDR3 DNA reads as TGTGCCAGCAGCGTAGGACAAGGACTAGACACCGGGGAGCTGTTTTTT. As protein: CASSVGQGLDTGELFF.

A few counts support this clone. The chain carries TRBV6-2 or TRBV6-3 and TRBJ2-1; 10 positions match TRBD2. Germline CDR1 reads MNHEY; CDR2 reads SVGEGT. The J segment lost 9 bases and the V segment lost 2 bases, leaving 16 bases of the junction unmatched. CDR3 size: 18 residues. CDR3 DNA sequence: TGTGCCAGCAGTTACGGGAGGACGGCTAGCGGGAGAGGGCGTGAGCAGTTCTTC. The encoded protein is CASSYGRTASGRGREQFF.

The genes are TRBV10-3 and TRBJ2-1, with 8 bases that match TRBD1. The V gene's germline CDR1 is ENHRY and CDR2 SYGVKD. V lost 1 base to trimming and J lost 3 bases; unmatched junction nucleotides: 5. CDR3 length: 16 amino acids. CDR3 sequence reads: CAISEWTGKIYNEQFF. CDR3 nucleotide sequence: TGTGCCATCAGTGAGTGGACAGGGAAAATCTACAATGAGCAGTTCTTC.

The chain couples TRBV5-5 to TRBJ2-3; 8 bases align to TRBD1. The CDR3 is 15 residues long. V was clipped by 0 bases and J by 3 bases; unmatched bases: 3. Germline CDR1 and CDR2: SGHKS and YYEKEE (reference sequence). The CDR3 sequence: CASSLDRGRTDTQYF. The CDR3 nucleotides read TGTGCCAGCAGCTTGGACAGGGGGAGGACAGATACGCAGTATTTT.

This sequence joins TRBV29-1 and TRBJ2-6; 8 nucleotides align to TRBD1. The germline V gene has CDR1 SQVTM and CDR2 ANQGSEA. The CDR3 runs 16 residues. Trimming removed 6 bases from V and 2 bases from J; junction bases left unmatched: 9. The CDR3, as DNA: TGCAGCGTCGGAGGGACAGGTTGGACTGGGGCCAACGTCCTGACTTTC. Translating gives CSVGGTGWTGANVLTF.

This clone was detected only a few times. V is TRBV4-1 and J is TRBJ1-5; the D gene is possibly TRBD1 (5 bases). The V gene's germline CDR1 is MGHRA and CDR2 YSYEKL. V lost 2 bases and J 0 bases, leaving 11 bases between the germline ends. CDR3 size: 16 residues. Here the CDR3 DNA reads TGCGCCAGCAGCCAAACCCGGGGGGATAGCAATCAGCCCCAGCATTTT. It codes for CASSQTRGDSNQPQHF.

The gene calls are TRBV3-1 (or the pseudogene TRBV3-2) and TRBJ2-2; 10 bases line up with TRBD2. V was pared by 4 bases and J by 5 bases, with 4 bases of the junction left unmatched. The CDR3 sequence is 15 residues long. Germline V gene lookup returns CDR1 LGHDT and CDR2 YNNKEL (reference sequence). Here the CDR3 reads CASSLPLAGTGELFF. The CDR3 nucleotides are TGTGCCAGCAGCCTTCCACTAGCGGGGACCGGGGAGCTGTTTTTT.

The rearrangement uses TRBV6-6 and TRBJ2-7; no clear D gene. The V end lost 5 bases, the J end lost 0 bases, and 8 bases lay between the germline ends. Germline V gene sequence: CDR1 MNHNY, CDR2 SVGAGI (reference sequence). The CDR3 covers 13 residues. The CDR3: CASSPVGSYEQYF. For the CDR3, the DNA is TGTGCCAGCAGTCCCGTCGGCTCCTACGAGCAGTACTTC.

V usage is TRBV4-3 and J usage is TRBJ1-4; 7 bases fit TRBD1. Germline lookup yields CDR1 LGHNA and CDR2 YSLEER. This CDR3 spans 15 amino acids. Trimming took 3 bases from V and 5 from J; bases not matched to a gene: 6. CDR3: CASSHNRGPNEKLFF. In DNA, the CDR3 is TGCGCCAGCAGCCACAACAGGGGCCCAAATGAAAAACTGTTTTTT.

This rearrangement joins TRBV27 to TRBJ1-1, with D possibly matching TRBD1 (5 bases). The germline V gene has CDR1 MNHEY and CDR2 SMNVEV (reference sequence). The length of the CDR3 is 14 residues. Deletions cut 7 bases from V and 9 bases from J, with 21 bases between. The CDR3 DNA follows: TGTGCCAGCATGGATGTTCGGGGGTGGGGGAAAGCTTTCTTT. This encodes CASMDVRGWGKAFF.

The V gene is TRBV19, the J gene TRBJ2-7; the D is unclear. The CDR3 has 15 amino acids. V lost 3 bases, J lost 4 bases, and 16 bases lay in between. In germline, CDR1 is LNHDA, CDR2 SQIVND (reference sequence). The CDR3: CASSIPAASVYEQYF. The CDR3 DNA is TGTGCCAGTAGTATCCCGGCCGCCAGCGTATACGAGCAGTACTTC.

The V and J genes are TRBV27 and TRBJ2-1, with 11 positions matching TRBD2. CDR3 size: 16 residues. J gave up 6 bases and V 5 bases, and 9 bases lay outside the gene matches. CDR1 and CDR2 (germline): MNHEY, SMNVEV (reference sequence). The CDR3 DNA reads TGTGCCAGCAGTACCTTCACTAGCGGGAGCACCAATGAGCAGTTCTTC. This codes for CASSTFTSGSTNEQFF.

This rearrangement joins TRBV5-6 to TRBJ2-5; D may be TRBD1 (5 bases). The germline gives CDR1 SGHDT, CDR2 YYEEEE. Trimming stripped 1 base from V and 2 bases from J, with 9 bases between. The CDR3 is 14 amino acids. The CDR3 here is CASSLRRQQETQYF. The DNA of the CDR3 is TGTGCCAGCAGCTTGCGGCGACAGCAAGAGACCCAGTACTTC.

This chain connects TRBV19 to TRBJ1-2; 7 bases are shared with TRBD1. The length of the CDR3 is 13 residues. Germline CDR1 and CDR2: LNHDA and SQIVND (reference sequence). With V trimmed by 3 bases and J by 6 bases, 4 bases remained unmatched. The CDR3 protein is CASSIRDSNGYTF. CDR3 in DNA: TGTGCCAGTAGTATCCGGGACAGTAATGGCTACACCTTC.

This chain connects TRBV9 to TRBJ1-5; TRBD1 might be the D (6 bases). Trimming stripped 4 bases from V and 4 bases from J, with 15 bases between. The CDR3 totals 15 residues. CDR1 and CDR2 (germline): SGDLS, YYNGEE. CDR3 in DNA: TGTGCCAGCAGCCCCCGGGGGGGCACAAATCAGCCCCAGCATTTT. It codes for CASSPRGGTNQPQHF. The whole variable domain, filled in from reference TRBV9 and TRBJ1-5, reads DSGVTQTPKHLITATGQRVTLRCSPRSGDLSVYWYQQSLDQGLQFLIQYYNGEERAKGNILERFSAQQFPDLHSELNLSSLELGDSALYFCASSPRGGTNQPQHFGDGTRLSIL.

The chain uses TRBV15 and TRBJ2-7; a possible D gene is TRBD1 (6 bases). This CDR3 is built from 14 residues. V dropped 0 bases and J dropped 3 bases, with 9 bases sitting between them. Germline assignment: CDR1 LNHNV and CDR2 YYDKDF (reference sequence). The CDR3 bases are TGTGCCACCAGCAGAGAAGGGGGTCGCTACGAGCAGTACTTC. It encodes CATSREGGRYEQYF. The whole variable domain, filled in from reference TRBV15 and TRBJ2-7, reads DAMVIQNPRYQVTQFGKPVTLSCSQTLNHNVMYWYQQKSSQAPKLLFHYYDKDFNNEADTPDNFQSRRPNTSFCFLDIRSPGLGDTAMYLCATSREGGRYEQYFGPGTRLTVT.

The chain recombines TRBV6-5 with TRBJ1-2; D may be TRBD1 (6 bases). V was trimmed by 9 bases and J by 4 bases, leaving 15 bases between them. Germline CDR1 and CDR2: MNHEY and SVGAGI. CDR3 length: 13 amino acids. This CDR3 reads CASRGQWSYGYTF. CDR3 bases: TGTGCCAGTAGAGGACAGTGGAGCTATGGCTACACCTTC.

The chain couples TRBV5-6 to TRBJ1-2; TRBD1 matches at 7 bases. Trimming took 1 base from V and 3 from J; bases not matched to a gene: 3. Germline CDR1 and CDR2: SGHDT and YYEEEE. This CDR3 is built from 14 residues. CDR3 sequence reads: CASSLRDRHYGYTF. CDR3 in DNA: TGTGCCAGCAGCTTGAGGGACAGACACTATGGCTACACCTTC.

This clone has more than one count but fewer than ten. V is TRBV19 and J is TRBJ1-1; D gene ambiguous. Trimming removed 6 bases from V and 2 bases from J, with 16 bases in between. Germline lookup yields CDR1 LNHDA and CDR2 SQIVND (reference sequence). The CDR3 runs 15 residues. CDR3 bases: TGTGCCAGTAGCCAACCCTCAGTATCAAACACTGAAGCTTTCTTT. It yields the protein CASSQPSVSNTEAFF.

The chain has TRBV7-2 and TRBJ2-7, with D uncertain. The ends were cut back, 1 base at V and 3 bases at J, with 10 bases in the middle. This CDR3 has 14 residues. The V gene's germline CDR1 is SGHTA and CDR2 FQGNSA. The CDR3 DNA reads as TGTGCCAGCAGCTTAGGTGAGACATACTACGAGCAGTACTTC. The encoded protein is CASSLGETYYEQYF.